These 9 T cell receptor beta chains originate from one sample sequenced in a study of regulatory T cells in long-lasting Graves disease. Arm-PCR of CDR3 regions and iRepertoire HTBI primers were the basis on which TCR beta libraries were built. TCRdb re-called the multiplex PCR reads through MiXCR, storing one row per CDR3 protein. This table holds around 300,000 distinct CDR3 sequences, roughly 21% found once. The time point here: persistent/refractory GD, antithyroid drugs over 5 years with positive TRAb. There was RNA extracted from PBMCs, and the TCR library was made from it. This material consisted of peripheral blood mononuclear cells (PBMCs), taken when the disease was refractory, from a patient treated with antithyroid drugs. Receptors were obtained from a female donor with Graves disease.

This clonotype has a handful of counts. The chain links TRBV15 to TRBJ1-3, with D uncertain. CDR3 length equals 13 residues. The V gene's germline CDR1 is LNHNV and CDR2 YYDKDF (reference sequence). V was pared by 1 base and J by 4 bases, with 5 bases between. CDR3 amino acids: CATSRVPGNTIYF. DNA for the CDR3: TGTGCCACCAGCAGAGTGCCGGGAAACACCATATATTTT.

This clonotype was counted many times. The CDR3 loop reads CAWGDRGPSNYGYTF. CDR3 nucleotides: TGTGCCTGGGGGGACAGGGGGCCTTCTAACTATGGCTACACCTTC. This chain joins TRBV30 and TRBJ1-2; TRBD1 agrees at 12 bases. Germline trimming cut 5 bases from V and 0 bases from J; bases unmatched to any gene: 4. The V gene's germline CDR1 is GTSNPN and CDR2 SVGIG (reference sequence). The CDR3 spans 15 residues.

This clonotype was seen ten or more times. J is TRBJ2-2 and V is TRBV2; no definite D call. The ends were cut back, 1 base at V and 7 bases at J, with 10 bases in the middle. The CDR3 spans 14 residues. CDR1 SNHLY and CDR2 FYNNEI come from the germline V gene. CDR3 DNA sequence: TGTGCCAGCAGTGAAGGGCCAGAGGACGGGGAGCTGTTTTTT. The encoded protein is CASSEGPEDGELFF.

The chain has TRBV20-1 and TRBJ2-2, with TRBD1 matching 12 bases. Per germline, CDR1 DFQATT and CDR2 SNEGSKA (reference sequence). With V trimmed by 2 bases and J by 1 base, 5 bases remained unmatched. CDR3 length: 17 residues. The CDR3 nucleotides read TGCAGTGCTAGAAGGGACAGGGGGCATGTGAACACCGGGGAGCTGTTTTTT. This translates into CSARRDRGHVNTGELFF.

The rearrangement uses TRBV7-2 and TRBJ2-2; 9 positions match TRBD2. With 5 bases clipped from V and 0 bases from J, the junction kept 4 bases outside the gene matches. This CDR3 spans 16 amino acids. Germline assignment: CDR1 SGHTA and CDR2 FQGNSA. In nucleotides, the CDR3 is TGTGCCAGCAGCGCACTAGCGGGCCCGAACACCGGGGAGCTGTTTTTT. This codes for CASSALAGPNTGELFF.

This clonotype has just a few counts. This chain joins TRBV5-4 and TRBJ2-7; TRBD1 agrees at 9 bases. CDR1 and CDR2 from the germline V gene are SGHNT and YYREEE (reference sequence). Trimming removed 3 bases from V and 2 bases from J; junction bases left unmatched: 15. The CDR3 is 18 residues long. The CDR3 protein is CASSSEAWGTGRPYEQYF. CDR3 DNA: TGTGCCAGCAGCTCAGAGGCGTGGGGGACAGGGCGGCCCTACGAGCAGTACTTC.

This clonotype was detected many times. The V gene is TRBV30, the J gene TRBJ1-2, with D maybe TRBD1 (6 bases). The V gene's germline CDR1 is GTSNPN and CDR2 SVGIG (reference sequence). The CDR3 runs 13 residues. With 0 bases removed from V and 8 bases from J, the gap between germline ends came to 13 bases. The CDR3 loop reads CAWSVRGTSGYTF. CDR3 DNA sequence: TGTGCCTGGAGTGTACGAGGGACATCGGGCTACACCTTC.

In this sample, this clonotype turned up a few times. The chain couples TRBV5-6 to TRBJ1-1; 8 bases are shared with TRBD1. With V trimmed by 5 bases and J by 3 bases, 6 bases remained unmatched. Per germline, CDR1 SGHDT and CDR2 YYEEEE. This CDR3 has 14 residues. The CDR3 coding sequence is TGTGCCAGCAGTATCGCACAGGGGGACACTGAAGCTTTCTTT. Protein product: CASSIAQGDTEAFF.

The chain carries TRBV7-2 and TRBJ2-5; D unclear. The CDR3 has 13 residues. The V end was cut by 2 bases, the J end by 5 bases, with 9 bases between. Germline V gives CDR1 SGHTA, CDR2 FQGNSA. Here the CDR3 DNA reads TGTGCCAGCAGCTTATCATGGCGGGAGACCCAGTACTTC. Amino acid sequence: CASSLSWRETQYF.